The 21 T cell receptor beta chains below come from one sample, sequenced in a study of blood T cell repertoires in COVID-19. Repertoires were generated with immunoSEQ multiplex PCR, while TCRdb's copy carries only in-frame clones and drops some. The sample has tens of thousands of clones; about 80% are singletons. Sequences were obtained from peripheral blood. These receptors came from a human donor in a cohort sampled during active COVID-19.

The chain carries TRBV7-2 and TRBJ1-1; D unresolved. The length of the CDR3 is 14 residues. The germline V gene encodes CDR1 SGHTA and CDR2 FQGNSA. V lost 3 bases to trimming and J lost 5 bases, with 13 bases between them. The CDR3 sequence: CASSFRGRETEAFF. The CDR3 coding sequence is TGTGCCAGCAGCTTTCGGGGTCGGGAGACTGAAGCTTTCTTT.

V gene TRBV5-1 combines with J gene TRBJ2-3, with D possibly TRBD1 on 6 matching bases. Germline values: CDR1 SGHRS, CDR2 YFSETQ. CDR3 length equals 15 residues. Trimming took 0 bases from V and 5 from J, leaving 13 bases between them. The CDR3 region is CASSLARQAGDTQYF. The CDR3 DNA reads TGCGCCAGCAGCTTGGCTAGACAGGCCGGAGATACGCAGTATTTT.

V is TRBV15 and J is TRBJ2-1; weak D call: TRBD1 (5 bases). Trimming took 0 bases from V and 0 from J, leaving 6 bases between them. The CDR3 is 15 residues long. Per germline, CDR1 LNHNV and CDR2 YYDKDF (reference sequence). CDR3 bases: TGTGCCACCAGCAGAGACAGGGACTCCTACAATGAGCAGTTCTTC. Translated: CATSRDRDSYNEQFF.

The V gene is TRBV3-1 (or the pseudogene TRBV3-2), the J gene TRBJ2-1; 13 bases are shared with TRBD2. The CDR3 runs 17 residues. The V and J ends lost 4 bases and 5 bases, in that order; junction bases with no gene match: 8. Germline V gives CDR1 LGHDT, CDR2 YNNKEL (reference sequence). The CDR3 loop is CASSPALLAGGNNEQFF. The CDR3 DNA follows: TGTGCCAGCAGCCCAGCCTTACTAGCGGGGGGGAACAATGAGCAGTTCTTC.

This chain uses TRBV7-3 with TRBJ2-5; tentative D call: TRBD1 (5 bases). V was pared by 4 bases and J by 9 bases, with 18 bases between. Germline lookup yields CDR1 SGHTA and CDR2 FQGTGA. The CDR3 length is 14 residues. CDR3 DNA sequence: TGTGCCAGCAGCTATTCGACAGCCCAAGGGGCCCAGTACTTC. Protein: CASSYSTAQGAQYF.

V is TRBV3-1 (or the pseudogene TRBV3-2) and J is TRBJ2-1; the match to TRBD2 covers 12 bases. Losses at the gene ends were 5 bases for V and 9 bases for J; bases not matched to a gene: 8. CDR1 and CDR2 from the germline V gene are LGHDT and YNNKEL (reference sequence). This CDR3 is 15 amino acids long. The CDR3 DNA reads as TGTGCCAGCAGCACACCGGGACTAGCGGGTGTTGAGCAGTTCTTC. Its protein product is CASSTPGLAGVEQFF.

The chain couples TRBV19 to TRBJ2-1; 8 positions agree with TRBD2. With 4 bases clipped from V and 3 bases from J, the junction kept 8 bases outside the gene matches. Germline lookup yields CDR1 LNHDA and CDR2 SQIVND (reference sequence). The CDR3 contains 16 residues. The CDR3 reads CASSSSSGLFYNEQFF. The CDR3 DNA reads TGTGCCAGTAGTAGTTCTAGCGGGCTGTTCTACAATGAGCAGTTCTTC. Using reference TRBV19 and TRBJ2-1 for the parts outside the CDR3, the full variable domain is DGGITQSPKYLFRKEGQNVTLSCEQNLNHDAMYWYRQDPGQGLRLIYYSQIVNDFQKGDIAEGYSVSREKKESFPLTVTSAQKNPTAFYLCASSSSSGLFYNEQFFGPGTRLTVL.

The rearrangement links TRBV7-9 to TRBJ1-1; D gene uncertain. Germline CDR1 SEHNR, CDR2 FQNEAQ (reference sequence). The CDR3 contains 13 residues. Between the trimmed V and J ends, which lost 3 bases and 1 base, there was a span of 6 bases. The CDR3 DNA is TGTGCCAGCAGCTTTCAGGAGAACACTGAAGCTTTCTTT. Translated, it gives CASSFQENTEAFF.

The chain joins TRBV3-1 (or the pseudogene TRBV3-2) to TRBJ2-1; 10 bases line up with TRBD1. This CDR3 spans 15 amino acids. The V segment lost 4 bases and the J segment 5 bases; nucleotides outside the gene matches: 5. Germline V CDR1 and CDR2: LGHDT, YNNKEL (reference sequence). CDR3 sequence: CASSRRGTGDNEQFF. The CDR3 DNA follows: TGTGCCAGCAGCCGACGTGGGACAGGGGACAATGAGCAGTTCTTC.

The chain recombines TRBV18 with TRBJ2-7; 7 bases map to TRBD2. Per the germline V gene, CDR1 is KGHSH and CDR2 is LQKENI. There are 13 residues in the CDR3. Unmatched junction bases numbered 1, after V lost 2 bases and J lost 3 bases. CDR3 sequence: CASSPGGGYEQYF. The CDR3 region has the DNA TGTGCCAGCTCACCAGGGGGGGGCTACGAGCAGTACTTC. The full variable domain, completed using reference TRBV18 and TRBJ2-7, is NAGVMQNPRHLVRRRGQEARLRCSPMKGHSHVYWYRQLPEEGLKFMVYLQKENIIDESGMPKERFSAEFPKEGPSILRIQQVVRGDSAAYFCASSPGGGYEQYFGPGTRLTVT.

This chain connects TRBV5-1 to TRBJ2-7; unclear D gene. Germline V gene sequence: CDR1 SGHRS, CDR2 YFSETQ. Trimming took 3 bases from V and 5 from J, leaving 12 bases between them. This CDR3 is built from 13 residues. CDR3 amino acids: CASSSFTENEQYF. The CDR3 DNA reads TGCGCCAGCAGCTCCTTCACAGAGAACGAGCAGTACTTC.

This clone appeared once. The chain couples TRBV3-1 (or the pseudogene TRBV3-2) to TRBJ1-4; D not certain. Germline CDR1 LGHDT, CDR2 YNNKEL (reference sequence). The CDR3 has 16 residues. Deletions cut 1 base from V and 6 bases from J, with 15 bases between. Here the CDR3 reads CASSQGPGLGDEKLFF. DNA of the CDR3: TGTGCCAGCAGCCAAGGACCCGGGTTGGGTGATGAAAAACTGTTTTTT.

This clone is a singleton in its sample. The chain is built from TRBV3-1 (or the pseudogene TRBV3-2) and TRBJ1-1; no clear D. V lost 0 bases and J lost 4, with 9 bases in between. The CDR3 is 14 amino acids. Germline CDR1 and CDR2: LGHDT and YNNKEL (reference sequence). For the CDR3, the DNA is TGTGCCAGCAGCCAAGATCACGGTGGCACTGAAGCTTTCTTT. Its protein is CASSQDHGGTEAFF.

This chain joins TRBV11-2 and TRBJ2-3, with D unresolved. The CDR3 has 15 amino acids. The germline gives CDR1 SGHAT, CDR2 FQNNGV. Trimming shortened V by 1 base and J by 1 base, and 9 bases separated the two germline ends. CDR3 region: CASSLVGSGTDTQYF. CDR3 nucleotides: TGTGCCAGCAGCTTAGTTGGCAGCGGCACAGATACGCAGTATTTT. The complete variable domain, with remaining parts taken from reference TRBV11-2 and TRBJ2-3, reads EAGVAQSPRYKIIEKRQSVAFWCNPISGHATLYWYQQILGQGPKLLIQFQNNGVVDDSQLPKDRFSAERLKGVDSTLKIQPAKLEDSAVYLCASSLVGSGTDTQYFGPGTRLTVL.

V gene TRBV28 combines with J gene TRBJ1-2, with D possibly TRBD1 on 6 matching bases. Trimming stripped 5 bases from V and 4 bases from J, with 20 bases between. The CDR3 covers 16 residues. Germline CDR1 is MDHEN and CDR2 is SYDVKM. Written as DNA, the CDR3 is TGTGCCAGCAGTGGCCCCATGGGGGCGCCTCCCTATGGCTACACCTTC. Translated: CASSGPMGAPPYGYTF.

The chain employs TRBV7-2 and TRBJ2-3, with 9 bases lining up with TRBD2. The CDR3 runs 19 residues. Germline V gives CDR1 SGHTA, CDR2 FQGNSA. After removal of 4 bases from V and 0 bases from J, the junction contained 14 bases not matched to a gene. CDR3 sequence: CASSSTGFAGTSSTDTQYF. In DNA, the CDR3 is TGTGCCAGCAGCTCGACAGGGTTCGCGGGGACTAGCAGCACAGATACGCAGTATTTT. The full variable domain, its missing parts supplied by reference TRBV7-2 and TRBJ2-3, is GAGVSQSPSNKVTEKGKDVELRCDPISGHTALYWYRQSLGQGLEFLIYFQGNSAPDKSGLPSDRFSAERTGGSVSTLTIQRTQQEDSAVYLCASSSTGFAGTSSTDTQYFGPGTRLTVL.

This clone came up a few times. The J gene is TRBJ1-1, the V gene TRBV28; D gene ambiguous. CDR3 size: 14 residues. The germline CDR1 and CDR2 sequences are MDHEN and SYDVKM. Trimming left V 6 bases short and J 0 bases short, with 11 bases between. CDR3 in DNA: TGTGCCAGCAGCAGAGACCGGGTGAACACTGAAGCTTTCTTT. Translation gives CASSRDRVNTEAFF.

This clone was counted a single time. The V gene is TRBV20-1, the J gene TRBJ1-6; TRBD1 agrees at 8 bases. Germline CDR1 DFQATT, CDR2 SNEGSKA (reference sequence). V lost 3 bases and J lost 10; bases outside the gene matches: 5. The CDR3 is 13 amino acids. The CDR3 nucleotides read TGCAGTGCTAGTAACAGGGGGTCGTCACCCCTCCACTTT. Amino acids: CSASNRGSSPLHF.

The chain is built from TRBV5-1 and TRBJ2-7; 16 nucleotides match TRBD2. Germline trimming cut 4 bases from V and 0 bases from J; bases unmatched to any gene: 7. The germline V gene has CDR1 SGHRS and CDR2 YFSETQ. The CDR3 contains 18 residues. As DNA, the CDR3 is TGCGCCAGCAGCCGGGGACTAGCGGGGGGGCCCCTCTCCTACGAGCAGTACTTC. It encodes CASSRGLAGGPLSYEQYF.

The chain carries TRBV28 and TRBJ2-1; a possible D gene is TRBD2 (7 bases). The V gene lost 3 bases and the J gene lost 11 bases, with 14 bases spanning the gap. The CDR3 is 13 amino acids. Germline-derived CDR1 and CDR2 are MDHEN and SYDVKM. This CDR3 is CASSFNRGAKQFF. The CDR3 DNA is TGTGCCAGCAGTTTTAATCGGGGGGCCAAGCAGTTCTTC.

The genes are TRBV28 and TRBJ2-1; 10 bases map to TRBD1. The CDR3 has 17 amino acids. Germline V gene sequence: CDR1 MDHEN, CDR2 SYDVKM. V shed 6 bases and J 3 bases; nucleotides not matched to a gene: 11. CDR3 in amino acids: CASRPPRTGGFYNEQFF. CDR3 nucleotide sequence: TGTGCCAGCAGGCCCCCCCGGACAGGGGGTTTCTACAATGAGCAGTTCTTC.